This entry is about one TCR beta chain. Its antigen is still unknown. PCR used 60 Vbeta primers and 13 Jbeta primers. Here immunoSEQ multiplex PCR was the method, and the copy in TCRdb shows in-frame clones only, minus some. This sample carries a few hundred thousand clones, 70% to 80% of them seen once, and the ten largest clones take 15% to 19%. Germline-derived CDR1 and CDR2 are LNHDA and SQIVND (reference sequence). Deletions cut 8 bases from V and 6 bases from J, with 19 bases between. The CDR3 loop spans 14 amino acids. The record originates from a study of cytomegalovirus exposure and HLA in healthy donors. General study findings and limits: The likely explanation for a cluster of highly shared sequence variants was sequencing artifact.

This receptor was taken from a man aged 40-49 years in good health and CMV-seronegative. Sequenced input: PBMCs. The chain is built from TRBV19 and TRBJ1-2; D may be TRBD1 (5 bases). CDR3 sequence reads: CASHLRGLLNGYTF. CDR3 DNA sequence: TGTGCCAGTCACCTAAGGGGACTCCTGAATGGCTACACCTTC.